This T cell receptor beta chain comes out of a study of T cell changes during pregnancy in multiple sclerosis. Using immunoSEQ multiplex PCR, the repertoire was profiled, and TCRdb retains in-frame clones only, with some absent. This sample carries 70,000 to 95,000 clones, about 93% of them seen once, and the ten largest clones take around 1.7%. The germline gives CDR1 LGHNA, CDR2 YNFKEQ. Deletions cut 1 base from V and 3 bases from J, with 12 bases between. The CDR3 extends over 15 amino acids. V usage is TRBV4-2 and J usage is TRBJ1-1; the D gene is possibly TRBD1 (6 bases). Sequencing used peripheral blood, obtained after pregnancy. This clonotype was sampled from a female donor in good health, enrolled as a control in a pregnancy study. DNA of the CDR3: TGTGCCAGCAGCCAAGGGACAGAGGGGCACACTGAAGCTTTCTTT. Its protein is CASSQGTEGHTEAFF.